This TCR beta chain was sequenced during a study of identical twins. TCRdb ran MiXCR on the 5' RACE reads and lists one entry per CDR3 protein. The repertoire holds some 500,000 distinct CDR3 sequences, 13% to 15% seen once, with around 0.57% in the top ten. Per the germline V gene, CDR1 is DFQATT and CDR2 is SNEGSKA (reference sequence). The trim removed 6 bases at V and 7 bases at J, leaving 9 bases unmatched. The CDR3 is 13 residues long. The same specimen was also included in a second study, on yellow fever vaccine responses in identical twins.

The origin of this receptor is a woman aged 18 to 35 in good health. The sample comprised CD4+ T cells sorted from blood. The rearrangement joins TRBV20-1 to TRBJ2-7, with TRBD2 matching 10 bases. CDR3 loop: CSAHLAGAGEQYF. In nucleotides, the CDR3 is TGCAGTGCACATCTAGCGGGAGCGGGTGAGCAGTACTTC.